The next 19 T cell receptor beta chains were all read from a single sample in a study of blood T cell repertoires in COVID-19. Profiling relied on immunoSEQ multiplex PCR, and the TCRdb table lists in-frame clones only, not all of them. The sample carries over 100,000 clones, 81% recorded once. Sequenced input: peripheral blood. All receptors derive from a woman aged 55 to 70 with active or convalescent COVID-19.

This clone was seen a single time. The chain combines TRBV19 with TRBJ2-2; weak D call: TRBD1 (6 bases). The CDR3 totals 13 residues. CDR1 is LNHDA, CDR2 SQIVND, per germline (reference sequence). V lost 7 bases, J lost 4 bases, and 10 bases lay in between. This chain's CDR3 is CASKEGGTGELFF. CDR3 nucleotides: TGTGCCAGTAAGGAAGGGGGCACCGGGGAGCTGTTTTTT. The variable domain in full, completed from reference TRBV19 and TRBJ2-2, reads DGGITQSPKYLFRKEGQNVTLSCEQNLNHDAMYWYRQDPGQGLRLIYYSQIVNDFQKGDIAEGYSVSREKKESFPLTVTSAQKNPTAFYLCASKEGGTGELFFGEGSRLTVL.

CDR3 in amino acids: CASSLITSSGANVLTF. For the CDR3, the DNA is TGTGCCAGCAGCTTGATAACCAGCTCTGGGGCCAACGTCCTGACTTTC. V and J are TRBV7-6 and TRBJ2-6; D remains unclear. Trimming removed 3 bases from V and 0 bases from J, with 9 bases in between. This CDR3 region has 16 residues. CDR1 is SGHVS and CDR2 is FNYEAQ in the germline V gene.

The chain has TRBV4-1 and TRBJ2-2, with D maybe TRBD1 (5 bases). The ends were cut back, 0 bases at V and 6 bases at J, with 14 bases in the middle. This CDR3 has 16 amino acids. The germline V gene encodes CDR1 MGHRA and CDR2 YSYEKL. CDR3 sequence: CASSQDLGRVSGELFF. The CDR3 nucleotides read TGCGCCAGCAGCCAAGATCTTGGCAGGGTTTCCGGGGAGCTGTTTTTT.

In DNA form, the CDR3 reads TGTGCCAGCAGTGCCCAGGCCGATCAGCCCCAGCATTTT. This translates into CASSAQADQPQHF. V and J are TRBV2 and TRBJ1-5; D not certain. The CDR3 has 13 amino acids. V shed 4 bases and J shed 5 bases, with 9 bases lying between them. Germline V gene sequence: CDR1 SNHLY, CDR2 FYNNEI. Supplemented by reference TRBV2 and TRBJ1-5, the full variable domain reads EPEVTQTPSHQVTQMGQEVILRCVPISNHLYFYWYRQILGQKVEFLVSFYNNEISEKSEIFDDQFSVERPDGSNFTLKIRSTKLEDSAMYFCASSAQADQPQHFGDGTRLSIL.

The V gene is TRBV28, the J gene TRBJ1-6, with D unresolved. V was cut by 4 bases and J by 5 bases, with 12 bases left in between. The germline CDR1 and CDR2 sequences are MDHEN and SYDVKM. The CDR3 runs 15 residues. The CDR3 nucleotides are TGTGCCAGCAGTTCCCCTACCACTAATAATTCACCCCTCCACTTT. This sequence encodes CASSSPTTNNSPLHF.

The chain couples TRBV5-4 to TRBJ2-7; D ambiguous. Germline CDR1 is SGHNT and CDR2 is YYREEE (reference sequence). The CDR3 spans 14 residues. Trimming pared 4 bases from V and 3 bases from J, leaving 14 bases between. The CDR3 is CASSPSPTLYEQYV. The CDR3 DNA reads as TGTGCCAGCAGCCCCTCTCCGACTCTCTACGAGCAGTACGTC.

V gene TRBV3-1 (or the pseudogene TRBV3-2) combines with J gene TRBJ1-3; weak D call: TRBD1 (6 bases). This CDR3 region has 14 residues. The germline V gene has CDR1 LGHDT and CDR2 YNNKEL (reference sequence). V lost 3 bases, J lost 3 bases, and 9 bases lay in between. CDR3 in DNA: TGTGCCAGCAGCCAGGGACACCTTGGAAACACCATATATTTT. Protein: CASSQGHLGNTIYF.

The chain has TRBV5-1 and TRBJ2-3; 10 bases fit TRBD2. The J segment lost 5 bases and the V segment lost 0 bases, leaving 6 bases of the junction unmatched. The CDR3 is 16 amino acids. The germline V gene has CDR1 SGHRS and CDR2 YFSETQ. In DNA, the CDR3 is TGCGCCAGCAGCTTGGGCCTAGCGGGAGTTGGAGATACGCAGTATTTT. It codes for CASSLGLAGVGDTQYF.

This chain uses TRBV14 with TRBJ1-2; D not certain. Germline-derived CDR1 and CDR2 are SGHDN and FVKESK. The V and J ends lost 1 base and 8 bases respectively, with 17 bases between them. The CDR3 contains 15 residues. The CDR3 sequence: CASSQAGAGLWGYTF. The CDR3, as DNA: TGTGCCAGCAGCCAAGCAGGAGCGGGGTTGTGGGGCTACACCTTC.

The V call is TRBV5-1, the J call TRBJ2-3, with TRBD1 as a possible D gene (6 bases). CDR1 is SGHRS, CDR2 YFSETQ, per germline. Between the trimmed V and J ends, which lost 0 bases and 2 bases, there was a span of 16 bases. There are 17 residues in the CDR3. CDR3 DNA: TGCGCCAGCAGCTTGGAAGGGGACAATCGAGTCACAGATACGCAGTATTTT. Encoded protein: CASSLEGDNRVTDTQYF.

The CDR3 loop is CASSRSGPSYNEQFF. CDR3 bases: TGTGCCAGTAGTAGGAGCGGCCCGAGCTACAATGAGCAGTTCTTC. The chain joins TRBV19 to TRBJ2-1, with D possibly TRBD2 on 5 matching bases. From germline, CDR1 is LNHDA and CDR2 SQIVND (reference sequence). Trimming shortened V by 4 bases and J by 3 bases, and 13 bases separated the two germline ends. This CDR3 is built from 15 residues. Complete variable domain (other parts from reference TRBV19 and TRBJ2-1): DGGITQSPKYLFRKEGQNVTLSCEQNLNHDAMYWYRQDPGQGLRLIYYSQIVNDFQKGDIAEGYSVSREKKESFPLTVTSAQKNPTAFYLCASSRSGPSYNEQFFGPGTRLTVL.

The chain has TRBV11-2 and TRBJ2-2; D remains ambiguous. V dropped 7 bases and J dropped 5 bases, with 5 bases sitting between them. The CDR3 covers 11 residues. The germline CDR1 and CDR2 sequences are SGHAT and FQNNGV. The CDR3 DNA is TGTGCCAGCACTATTACCGGGGAGCTGTTTTTT. Protein sequence: CASTITGELFF. Combining the CDR3 with reference TRBV11-2 and TRBJ2-2 gives the whole variable domain EAGVAQSPRYKIIEKRQSVAFWCNPISGHATLYWYQQILGQGPKLLIQFQNNGVVDDSQLPKDRFSAERLKGVDSTLKIQPAKLEDSAVYLCASTITGELFFGEGSRLTVL.

V usage is TRBV5-4 and J usage is TRBJ2-7; TRBD1 aligns across 7 bases. Germline values: CDR1 SGHNT, CDR2 YYREEE (reference sequence). The CDR3 covers 14 residues. The V and J ends lost 5 bases and 5 bases, in that order; junction bases with no gene match: 10. In DNA form, the CDR3 reads TGTGCCAGCAGTAAAGGGGGCTATTACGACGAGCAGTACTTC. This gives the protein CASSKGGYYDEQYF.

The chain carries TRBV5-8 and TRBJ2-5; TRBD2 might be the D (6 bases). This CDR3 is built from 15 residues. Germline lookup yields CDR1 SGHTS and CDR2 YDEGEE. V was cut by 2 bases and J by 2 bases, with 13 bases left in between. The CDR3 sequence: CASSLGGRQQETQYF. For the CDR3, the DNA is TGTGCCAGCAGCTTAGGAGGGAGGCAGCAAGAGACCCAGTACTTC.

The rearrangement joins TRBV28 to TRBJ2-7, with D perhaps TRBD1 (6 bases). The V end lost 3 bases, the J end lost 2 bases, and 8 bases lay between the germline ends. The CDR3 covers 13 residues. CDR1 and CDR2 (germline): MDHEN, SYDVKM. In nucleotides, the CDR3 is TGTGCCAGCAGTTTCACAGGGCCCTACGAGCAGTACTTC. It is translated as CASSFTGPYEQYF.

This rearrangement joins TRBV7-2 to TRBJ1-2; the D is unclear. CDR1 is SGHTA, CDR2 FQGNSA, per germline. The CDR3 covers 13 residues. V was clipped by 3 bases and J by 4 bases, with 9 bases between them. CDR3 in DNA: TGTGCCAGCAGCTTCGAACACCTCTATGGCTACACCTTC. This sequence encodes CASSFEHLYGYTF.

The chain recombines TRBV27 with TRBJ2-1, with D possibly matching TRBD1 (5 bases). This CDR3 is built from 15 residues. Trimming removed 5 bases at V and 5 bases at J, with 16 bases between. Germline V gene data show CDR1 as MNHEY and CDR2 as SMNVEV (reference sequence). CDR3 nucleotide sequence: TGTGCCAGCAGTCCGCTTGGGGCCCCCCACAATGAGCAGTTCTTC. This translates into CASSPLGAPHNEQFF.

The chain has TRBV28 and TRBJ1-6; 10 bases fit TRBD1. The CDR3 contains 16 residues. The V and J ends lost 10 bases and 9 bases, in that order; junction bases with no gene match: 15. Germline V gene data show CDR1 as MDHEN and CDR2 as SYDVKM. The CDR3 spells CATQGQGPIGISPLHF. CDR3 bases: TGTGCCACCCAGGGACAGGGGCCGATAGGGATTTCACCCCTCCACTTT.

This clone was counted only a few times. The J gene is TRBJ1-5, the V gene TRBV18; D gene ambiguous. Trimming took off 6 bases at V and 4 bases at J, with 7 bases between the two ends. CDR3 length: 12 amino acids. The germline V gene has CDR1 KGHSH and CDR2 LQKENI. The CDR3 bases are TGTGCCAGCTCCACTTATAATCAGCCCCAGCATTTT. Translation gives CASSTYNQPQHF.